A selection of T cell receptor beta chains follows, all from one sample in a study of T cells in Graves' hyperthyroidism and ophthalmopathy. TCRdb re-called the multiplex PCR reads through MiXCR, storing one row per CDR3 protein. Among 640,000 or so distinct CDR3 sequences listed, roughly 14% were seen once. The sample consisted of blood. The receptors originated from a woman aged 40 to 50 with Graves' ophthalmopathy. Both conserved end residues are part of each CDR3. D genes are given only for firm matches. Clone sizes are given selectively: once, few, many, or a class where the clone is expanded.

D: -; size: many; length: 14; V: TRBV25-1; J: TRBJ1-5; CDR3: CASSVGGNNQPQHF; DNA: TGTGCCAGCTCTGTAGGAGGGAACAATCAGCCCCAGCATTTT
D: TRBD1; size: many; length: 15; V: TRBV7-9; J: TRBJ1-1; CDR3: CASSWGTGSYTEAFF; DNA: TGTGCCAGCAGCTGGGGGACAGGGAGCTACACTGAAGCTTTCTTT
D: -; size: once; length: 15; V: TRBV11-2; J: TRBJ1-1; CDR3: CASNLEERPNTGAFF; DNA: TGTGCCAGCAACTTGGAGGAACGGCCGAACACTGGAGCTTTCTTT
D: TRBD2; size: many; length: 15; V: TRBV19; J: TRBJ2-2; CDR3: CASTYRGRDTGELFF; DNA: TGTGCCAGTACCTATCGGGGGAGGGACACCGGGGAGCTGTTTTTT
D: TRBD1; size: many; length: 14; V: TRBV6-1; J: TRBJ2-7; CDR3: CASWGRTGGDEQYF; DNA: TGTGCCAGCTGGGGAAGGACAGGGGGCGACGAGCAGTACTTC
D: -; size: -; length: 15; V: TRBV10-3; J: TRBJ1-2; CDR3: CAISETGGTPYGYTF; DNA: TGTGCCATCAGTGAGACGGGAGGGACCCCTTATGGCTACACCTTC
D: TRBD1; size: -; length: 13; V: TRBV29-1; J: TRBJ1-1; CDR3: CSARQGGNTEAFF; DNA: TGCAGCGCTAGACAGGGGGGGAACACTGAAGCTTTCTTT
D: TRBD1; size: many; length: 13; V: TRBV6-5; J: TRBJ1-2; CDR3: CASSYQGADGYTF; DNA: TGTGCCAGCAGTTACCAGGGGGCTGATGGCTACACCTTC
D: -; size: many; length: 11; V: TRBV29-1; J: TRBJ1-1; CDR3: CSVDAGLEAFF; DNA: TGCAGCGTTGATGCGGGGTTGGAAGCTTTCTTT
D: -; size: -; length: 13; V: TRBV9; J: TRBJ2-7; CDR3: CASSVGGRDQQYF; DNA: TGTGCCAGCAGCGTAGGGGGCCGGGATCAGCAGTACTTC
D: TRBD1; size: many; length: 17; V: TRBV27; J: TRBJ1-1; CDR3: CASSLSGTGYMNTEAFF; DNA: TGTGCCAGCAGTTTATCAGGGACAGGGTACATGAACACTGAAGCTTTCTTT
D: -; size: once; length: 17; V: TRBV3-1; J: TRBJ1-1; CDR3: CASSQAAGGYWRTEAFF; DNA: TGTGCCAGCAGCCAAGCCGCTGGGGGGTACTGGCGAACTGAAGCTTTCTTT
D: TRBD2; size: few; length: 17; V: TRBV4-3; J: TRBJ2-7; CDR3: CASSQDGRGLALHEQYF; DNA: TGCGCCAGCAGCCAAGATGGTAGGGGACTAGCTCTCCACGAGCAGTACTTC
D: -; size: many; length: 16; V: TRBV11-1; J: TRBJ1-1; CDR3: CASSSGAELRRTEAFF; DNA: TGTGCCAGCAGTTCCGGGGCAGAGCTTCGGCGGACTGAAGCTTTCTTT
D: -; size: many; length: 13; V: TRBV12-3/TRBV12-4; J: TRBJ1-2; CDR3: CASSPELRGGYTF; DNA: TGTGCCAGCAGTCCGGAACTCAGAGGCGGCTACACCTTC
D: -; size: many; length: 14; V: TRBV6-2/TRBV6-3; J: TRBJ2-7; CDR3: CASSYSRTLYEQYF; DNA: TGTGCCAGCAGTTACTCGAGGACCCTTTACGAGCAGTACTTC
D: TRBD2; size: many; length: 17; V: TRBV11-2; J: TRBJ2-7; CDR3: CASSPEPGLAGGTEQYF; DNA: TGTGCCAGCAGCCCCGAGCCGGGACTAGCGGGAGGAACCGAGCAGTACTTC
D: TRBD1; size: many; length: 14; V: TRBV29-1; J: TRBJ1-1; CDR3: CSVCRGLSDTEAFF; DNA: TGCAGCGTTTGTAGGGGGCTGTCGGACACTGAAGCTTTCTTT
D: TRBD1; size: many; length: 13; V: TRBV10-3; J: TRBJ1-1; CDR3: CAIMGQGDTEAFF; DNA: TGTGCCATCATGGGACAGGGAGACACTGAAGCTTTCTTT
D: -; size: many; length: 13; V: TRBV27; J: TRBJ1-2; CDR3: CASRSWGDEGYTF; DNA: TGTGCCAGCAGATCTTGGGGGGATGAGGGCTACACCTTC
D: -; size: many; length: 17; V: TRBV3-1; J: TRBJ1-1; CDR3: CASSQERLEGLNTEAFF; DNA: TGTGCCAGCAGCCAAGAAAGGTTGGAGGGATTGAACACTGAAGCTTTCTTT
D: TRBD2; size: few; length: 15; V: TRBV28; J: TRBJ2-7; CDR3: CASSFNLAVPYEQYF; DNA: TGTGCCAGCAGTTTTAACCTAGCGGTCCCCTACGAGCAGTACTTC
D: TRBD1; size: -; length: 14; V: TRBV4-3; J: TRBJ2-7; CDR3: CASSQETGAYEQYF; DNA: TGCGCCAGCAGCCAAGAGACAGGGGCCTACGAGCAGTACTTC
D: -; size: many; length: 11; V: TRBV30; J: TRBJ1-1; CDR3: CAWSPGVEAFF; DNA: TGTGCCTGGAGTCCGGGGGTTGAAGCTTTCTTT
D: -; size: many; length: 13; V: TRBV5-6; J: TRBJ2-5; CDR3: CATSSVYQETQYF; DNA: TGTGCCACCAGCAGCGTGTACCAAGAGACCCAGTACTTC
D: TRBD1; size: many; length: 16; V: TRBV28; J: TRBJ2-1; CDR3: CASSLRTGGFYNEQFF; DNA: TGTGCCAGCAGTTTAAGAACAGGGGGCTTTTACAATGAGCAGTTCTTC
D: -; size: many; length: 12; V: TRBV27; J: TRBJ1-5; CDR3: CASTGLGGPQHF; DNA: TGTGCCAGCACAGGGCTCGGGGGGCCCCAGCATTTT
D: TRBD1; size: -; length: 17; V: TRBV5-1; J: TRBJ2-5; CDR3: CASSLERTGAYQETQYF; DNA: TGCGCCAGCAGCTTGGAGCGGACAGGGGCGTACCAAGAGACCCAGTACTTC
D: -; size: many; length: 12; V: TRBV6-1; J: TRBJ2-7; CDR3: CATRVGGYEQYF; DNA: TGTGCCACCAGGGTCGGCGGCTACGAGCAGTACTTC
D: TRBD2; size: -; length: 19; V: TRBV4-2; J: TRBJ2-2; CDR3: CASSQGASLAGGRTGELFF; DNA: TGTGCCAGCAGCCAAGGGGCTAGCCTAGCGGGAGGGCGGACCGGGGAGCTGTTTTTT
D: -; size: many; length: 13; V: TRBV10-3; J: TRBJ2-7; CDR3: CAISDAQFHEQYF; DNA: TGTGCCATCAGTGATGCCCAGTTCCACGAGCAGTACTTC
D: -; size: many; length: 13; V: TRBV12-5; J: TRBJ2-5; CDR3: CASGSLGRETQYF; DNA: TGTGCTAGTGGTTCTCTCGGACGGGAGACCCAGTACTTC
D: TRBD1; size: many; length: 14; V: TRBV15; J: TRBJ1-2; CDR3: CATSIMDRNYGYTF; DNA: TGTGCCACCAGCATCATGGACAGGAACTATGGCTACACCTTC
D: TRBD2; size: many; length: 17; V: TRBV19; J: TRBJ2-7; CDR3: CASSEGLAGSLPYEQYF; DNA: TGTGCCAGTAGTGAGGGACTAGCGGGATCTCTGCCCTACGAGCAGTACTTC
D: -; size: few; length: 14; V: TRBV27; J: TRBJ2-7; CDR3: CASSELHSSYEQYF; DNA: TGTGCCAGCAGCGAGTTGCACAGCTCCTACGAGCAGTACTTC
D: TRBD2; size: -; length: 16; V: TRBV6-2/TRBV6-3; J: TRBJ2-5; CDR3: CASSYAGLARQETQYF; DNA: TGTGCCAGCAGTTACGCGGGACTAGCGAGGCAAGAGACCCAGTACTTC
D: -; size: many; length: 14; V: TRBV12-3/TRBV12-4; J: TRBJ2-2; CDR3: CASSPGIDTGELFF; DNA: TGTGCCAGCAGTCCAGGAATTGACACCGGGGAGCTGTTTTTT
D: -; size: many; length: 14; V: TRBV12-3/TRBV12-4; J: TRBJ1-2; CDR3: CASSLREQALGYTF; DNA: TGTGCCAGCAGTTTAAGGGAACAGGCCCTTGGCTACACCTTC